The clone carrying this TCR beta chain was seen more than once but under ten times. Antigen specificity is unknown. For TCR beta, libraries came from iRepertoire HTBI primers and Arm-PCR of CDR3 regions. TCRdb used MiXCR to reprocess the multiplex PCR reads, holding one entry per CDR3 protein. Among about 620,000 distinct CDR3 sequences listed, 15% to 20% were seen once. This sample was taken from a study of regulatory T cells in long-lasting Graves disease. The CDR3 extends over 16 amino acids. Trimming at V came to 2 bases and at J to 4 bases, leaving 8 bases not matched to a gene. Germline CDR1 and CDR2: LNHNV and YYDKDF (reference sequence). Time point here: newly diagnosed GD, antithyroid drugs for less than 3 months. PBMC-extracted RNA yielded the TCR library. General observations from the study: TCR diversity was lower in persistent Graves' patients (versus newly diagnosed ones).

These data also formed part of another study, on T cells in Graves' hyperthyroidism and ophthalmopathy. That publication notes: Graves' hyperthyroidism is called stable when ophthalmopathy does not progress within 18 months. The HTBI primer set was used in a first-round RT-PCR of the TCR CDR3.

The sequences come from peripheral blood mononuclear cells (PBMCs), collected at new diagnosis, from a patient treated with antithyroid drugs. The rearrangement joins TRBV15 to TRBJ1-5; 7 bases are shared with TRBD1. This receptor was identified in a young woman with Graves disease. This chain's CDR3 is CATSRPRQGGNQPQHF. The CDR3 DNA reads TGTGCCACCAGCAGACCCCGACAGGGAGGGAATCAGCCCCAGCATTTT. The variable domain in full, completed from reference TRBV15 and TRBJ1-5, reads DAMVIQNPRYQVTQFGKPVTLSCSQTLNHNVMYWYQQKSSQAPKLLFHYYDKDFNNEADTPDNFQSRRPNTSFCFLDIRSPGLGDTAMYLCATSRPRQGGNQPQHFGDGTRLSIL.